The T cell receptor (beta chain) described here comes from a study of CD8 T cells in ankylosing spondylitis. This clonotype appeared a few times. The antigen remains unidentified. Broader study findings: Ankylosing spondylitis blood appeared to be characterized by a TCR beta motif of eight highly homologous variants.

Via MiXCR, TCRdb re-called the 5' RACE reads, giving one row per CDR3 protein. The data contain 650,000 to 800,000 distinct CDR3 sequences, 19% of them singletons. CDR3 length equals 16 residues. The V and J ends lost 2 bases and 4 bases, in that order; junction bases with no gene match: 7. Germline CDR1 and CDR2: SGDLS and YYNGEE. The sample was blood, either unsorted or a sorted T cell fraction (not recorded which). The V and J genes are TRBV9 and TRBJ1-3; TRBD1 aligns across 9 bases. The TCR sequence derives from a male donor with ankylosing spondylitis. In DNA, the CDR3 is TGTGCCAGCAGCGTCGGACAGGGGCAGGGGGGAAACACCATATATTTT. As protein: CASSVGQGQGGNTIYF.